Below, 32 T cell receptor beta chains from the same sample are listed, as sequenced in a study of blood T cell repertoires in COVID-19. Clones were sequenced by immunoSEQ multiplex PCR, and TCRdb holds only the in-frame ones, with some missing. The table lists about 240,000 clones, roughly 89% of them singletons, with around 2.6% in the top ten. Sequenced material: PBMCs or T cells enriched from blood (not recorded which). The receptors derive from a woman in her thirties with acute COVID-19.

The chain has TRBV27 and TRBJ1-2; D is perhaps TRBD1 (5 bases). Trimming pared 0 bases from V and 4 bases from J, leaving 21 bases between. The CDR3 is made up of 18 amino acids. Germline V gives CDR1 MNHEY, CDR2 SMNVEV (reference sequence). DNA for the CDR3: TGTGCCAGCAGTTTATCCCCCCTTCGGGGGGGAAAGATCTATGGCTACACCTTC. Residues: CASSLSPLRGGKIYGYTF.

The chain is built from TRBV18 and TRBJ1-1; 9 bases agree with TRBD1. The ends lost 3 bases at V and 7 bases at J; junction bases unmatched: 6. The germline gives CDR1 KGHSH, CDR2 LQKENI. The CDR3 has 14 amino acids. Here the CDR3 reads CASSPLSDRGEAFF. Written as DNA, the CDR3 is TGTGCCAGCTCACCGCTGTCGGACAGGGGTGAAGCTTTCTTT. The variable domain in full, with the rest retrieved from reference TRBV18 and TRBJ1-1, is NAGVMQNPRHLVRRRGQEARLRCSPMKGHSHVYWYRQLPEEGLKFMVYLQKENIIDESGMPKERFSAEFPKEGPSILRIQQVVRGDSAAYFCASSPLSDRGEAFFGQGTRLTVV.

V usage is TRBV5-1 and J usage is TRBJ1-3, with D unresolved. Germline CDR1 is SGHRS and CDR2 is YFSETQ. This CDR3 has 13 residues. V was pared by 7 bases and J by 4 bases, with 12 bases between. The CDR3 sequence: CASRETEGNTIYF. The CDR3, as DNA: TGCGCCAGCCGGGAAACAGAGGGAAACACCATATATTTT.

V usage is TRBV19 and J usage is TRBJ2-3, with TRBD1 matching over 12 bases. Per the germline V gene, CDR1 is LNHDA and CDR2 is SQIVND (reference sequence). This CDR3 contains 16 residues. The V segment lost 3 bases and the J segment 4 bases; nucleotides outside the gene matches: 5. The CDR3 nucleotides are TGTGCCAGTAGTATGGCGGGACAGGGGGCCGCAGATACGCAGTATTTT. Translated: CASSMAGQGAADTQYF.

The V gene is TRBV23-1, the J gene TRBJ1-1; TRBD1 aligns across 7 bases. TRBV23-1 is an ORF, with its function uncertain. The CDR3 totals 15 residues. J lost 2 bases, V lost 0 bases, and 3 bases had no gene match. The CDR3 spells CASSQSDRDNTEAFF. The CDR3 region has the DNA TGCGCCAGCAGTCAATCCGACAGGGACAACACTGAAGCTTTCTTT.

This chain joins TRBV29-1 and TRBJ1-1; D is ambiguous. Germline lookup yields CDR1 SQVTM and CDR2 ANQGSEA. This CDR3 spans 13 amino acids. With 7 bases removed from V and 3 bases from J, the gap between germline ends came to 15 bases. The CDR3 DNA reads TGCAGCGCAGAAATGCGCGGGGACACTGAAGCTTTCTTT. Translation gives CSAEMRGDTEAFF.

The rearrangement uses TRBV6-5 and TRBJ2-7, with a possible D match to TRBD2 (5 bases). CDR1 MNHEY and CDR2 SVGAGI come from the germline V gene. V dropped 6 bases and J dropped 6 bases, with 18 bases sitting between them. The CDR3 covers 14 residues. CDR3: CASRDSGLSSEQYF. In DNA form, the CDR3 reads TGTGCCAGCAGGGACTCCGGCCTCTCTAGCGAGCAGTACTTC.

This rearrangement joins TRBV7-2 to TRBJ2-7, with TRBD1 identical over 12 bases. Germline CDR1 SGHTA, CDR2 FQGNSA. This CDR3 is built from 16 residues. V trimming: 2 bases; J trimming: 6 bases; junction bases outside the gene matches: 8. As DNA, the CDR3 is TGTGCCAGCAGCTTACTGGGACAGGGGGCGTCGTTCGAGCAGTACTTC. It encodes CASSLLGQGASFEQYF.

The J gene is TRBJ1-5, the V gene TRBV7-8; D is ambiguous. The germline CDR1 and CDR2 sequences are SGHVS and FQNEAQ. This CDR3 has 13 amino acids. V was shortened by 5 bases and J by 4 bases, with 9 bases between the two germline ends. CDR3 in amino acids: CASSDSDNQPQHF. Here the CDR3 DNA reads TGTGCCAGCAGCGACTCAGATAATCAGCCCCAGCATTTT.

V gene TRBV6-2 or TRBV6-3 combines with J gene TRBJ1-2; no firm D call. The CDR3 runs to 13 residues. Between the trimmed V and J ends, which lost 0 bases and 8 bases, there was a span of 10 bases. CDR1 is MNHEY and CDR2 is SVGEGT in the germline V gene. CDR3 DNA sequence: TGTGCCAGCAGTTACTCTTCGAGCAAGGGCTACACCTTC. It translates to CASSYSSSKGYTF.

This chain connects TRBV18 to TRBJ1-5; 10 bases agree with TRBD1. This CDR3 has 16 amino acids. The trim removed 3 bases at V and 7 bases at J, leaving 9 bases unmatched. Germline V gene lookup returns CDR1 KGHSH and CDR2 LQKENI. This CDR3 reads CASSPQTGGQEQPQHF. The CDR3 coding sequence is TGTGCCAGCTCACCCCAGACAGGGGGCCAAGAGCAGCCCCAGCATTTT.

The chain employs TRBV30 and TRBJ1-5, with D hard to call. Trimming cost V 6 bases and J 8 bases, with 17 bases left between them. Germline CDR1 reads GTSNPN; CDR2 reads SVGIG (reference sequence). This CDR3 comprises 13 residues. CDR3 loop: CACTRTFGEPQHF. As DNA, the CDR3 is TGTGCCTGTACCCGGACCTTCGGGGAGCCCCAGCATTTT.

The chain combines TRBV27 with TRBJ1-1; D remains unclear. CDR3 size: 13 residues. Germline V lookup: CDR1 MNHEY, CDR2 SMNVEV (reference sequence). The V and J ends lost 3 bases and 0 bases respectively, with 5 bases between them. Here the CDR3 DNA reads TGTGCCAGCAGTTTTCTCGTGAACACTGAAGCTTTCTTT. Amino acid sequence: CASSFLVNTEAFF.

Details on this clone: The junction differs from germline at one of its ends, possibly a read error. V usage is TRBV12-3 or TRBV12-4 and J usage is TRBJ2-1, with 7 bases that match TRBD2. The CDR3 consists of 12 residues. CDR3 sequence reads: CASSIQRGWGLF. Written as DNA, the CDR3 is TGTGCCAGCAGTATCCAGCGGGGATGGGGTCTCTTC.

This chain uses TRBV7-2 with TRBJ1-2; unclear D gene. The CDR3 spans 14 residues. CDR1 is SGHTA, CDR2 FQGNSA, per germline. Trimming shortened V by 2 bases and J by 6 bases, and 13 bases separated the two germline ends. The CDR3 nucleotides read TGTGCCAGCAGCTTAAGTAGGAGCCCGCATGGCTACACCTTC. Protein product: CASSLSRSPHGYTF. Together with reference TRBV7-2 and TRBJ1-2, the CDR3 gives the full variable domain: GAGVSQSPSNKVTEKGKDVELRCDPISGHTALYWYRQSLGQGLEFLIYFQGNSAPDKSGLPSDRFSAERTGGSVSTLTIQRTQQEDSAVYLCASSLSRSPHGYTFGSGTRLTVV.

This chain links TRBV5-4 with TRBJ1-1, with D tentatively TRBD1 (5 bases). CDR1 is SGHNT, CDR2 YYREEE, per germline (reference sequence). This CDR3 comprises 13 residues. The V gene lost 1 base and the J gene lost 6 bases, with 10 bases spanning the gap. In nucleotides, the CDR3 is TGTGCCAGCAGCTTGAATACAGGAGCTGAAGCTTTCTTT. It encodes CASSLNTGAEAFF.

This clone was recorded a few times. The chain is built from TRBV3-1 (or the pseudogene TRBV3-2) and TRBJ1-5; TRBD1 aligns across 7 bases. With V trimmed by 1 base and J by 4 bases, 4 bases remained unmatched. This CDR3 comprises 15 residues. Germline V gene data show CDR1 as LGHDT and CDR2 as YNNKEL (reference sequence). CDR3 sequence: CASSQGQGENQPQHF. CDR3 coding DNA: TGTGCCAGCAGCCAAGGACAGGGAGAGAATCAGCCCCAGCATTTT.

V usage is TRBV7-6 and J usage is TRBJ2-2, with 7 bases aligning to TRBD2. CDR3 length: 15 amino acids. CDR1 SGHVS and CDR2 FNYEAQ come from the germline V gene. After removal of 4 bases from V and 7 bases from J, the junction contained 9 bases not matched to a gene. CDR3: CASSYSGTTRGELFF. CDR3 DNA: TGTGCCAGCAGCTACTCCGGGACTACTCGCGGGGAGCTGTTTTTT. Full variable domain (remainder filled in from reference TRBV7-6 and TRBJ2-2): GAGVSQSPRYKVTKRGQDVALRCDPISGHVSLYWYRQALGQGPEFLTYFNYEAQQDKSGLPNDRFSAERPEGSISTLTIQRTEQRDSAMYRCASSYSGTTRGELFFGEGSRLTVL.

Comment on this clone: Sequence at one end of the junction differs from germline and may be a read error. The J gene is TRBJ2-2, the V gene TRBV18; 7 nucleotides line up with TRBD2. The V gene's germline CDR1 is KGHSH and CDR2 LQKENI. This CDR3 spans 17 amino acids. The CDR3 protein is CASSPRLTLANAGELFF. The DNA of the CDR3 is TGTGCCAGCTCACCACGTCTGACACTAGCGAACGCCGGGGAGCTGTTTTTT.

This clone appeared a single time. The chain uses TRBV10-3 and TRBJ1-2, with 7 bases matching TRBD1. The germline V gene encodes CDR1 ENHRY and CDR2 SYGVKD. V gave up 4 bases and J gave up 3 bases; unmatched junction bases: 5. The CDR3 is made up of 14 amino acids. The CDR3 DNA reads as TGTGCCATCAGTGGTAAAGGGGGCGACTATGGCTACACCTTC. It codes for CAISGKGGDYGYTF.

The CDR3 loop is CASSLGPLANTGELFF. CDR3 nucleotides: TGTGCCAGCAGCTTAGGTCCTCTTGCGAACACCGGGGAGCTGTTTTTT. V gene TRBV7-9 combines with J gene TRBJ2-2, with D uncertain. Germline-derived CDR1 and CDR2 are SEHNR and FQNEAQ (reference sequence). The V end lost 1 base, the J end lost 0 bases, and 9 bases lay between the germline ends. This CDR3 has 16 residues.

This clone occurred once. This chain uses TRBV15 with TRBJ2-2, with 7 bases that match TRBD1. Germline V gene sequence: CDR1 LNHNV, CDR2 YYDKDF (reference sequence). This CDR3 contains 16 residues. After removal of 4 bases from V and 6 bases from J, the junction contained 11 bases not matched to a gene. CDR3 region: CATSTRTGSGAGELFF. CDR3 bases: TGTGCCACCAGCACCCGGACAGGTTCGGGTGCCGGGGAGCTGTTTTTT.

This chain links TRBV4-1 with TRBJ1-2, with 10 bases fitting TRBD1. V gave up 5 bases and J gave up 8 bases; unmatched junction bases: 11. This CDR3 contains 15 residues. From germline, CDR1 is MGHRA and CDR2 YSYEKL. The CDR3 nucleotides read TGCGCCAGCAGCGGGCGACAGGGGGCCTTTGGCGGCTACACCTTC. It yields the protein CASSGRQGAFGGYTF.

The rearrangement links TRBV5-1 to TRBJ2-5; TRBD1 agrees at 10 bases. The CDR3 consists of 14 residues. V was clipped by 5 bases and J by 4 bases; unmatched bases: 5. CDR1 and CDR2 from the germline V gene are SGHRS and YFSETQ. The CDR3 nucleotides read TGCGCCAGCAGATCGGGACAGGGGAGAGAGACCCAGTACTTC. As protein: CASRSGQGRETQYF.

This rearrangement joins TRBV9 to TRBJ2-7; TRBD1 agrees at 8 bases. Losses at the gene ends were 6 bases for V and 2 bases for J; bases not matched to a gene: 7. Per germline, CDR1 SGDLS and CDR2 YYNGEE. This CDR3 spans 14 amino acids. The CDR3 sequence: CASTPGTGTYEQYF. As DNA, the CDR3 is TGTGCCAGCACCCCGGGGACAGGAACCTACGAGCAGTACTTC.

The genes are TRBV21-1 and TRBJ1-1; whether TRBD1, the table's D call, matches the DNA was not checked. TRBV21-1 counts as a pseudogene. CDR3 length equals 14 residues. In nucleotides, the CDR3 is TGTGCCAGCAGCAAGGGACAGTTGGGCACTGAAGCTTTCTTT. Protein product: CASSKGQLGTEAFF.

The V and J genes are TRBV4-3 and TRBJ1-6; 7 bases map to TRBD1. CDR3 length: 15 amino acids. The V gene's germline CDR1 is LGHNA and CDR2 YSLEER. Trimming removed 1 base from V and 10 bases from J; junction bases left unmatched: 7. This chain's CDR3 is CASSQVEGARSPLHF. The CDR3 nucleotides read TGCGCCAGCAGCCAAGTTGAGGGGGCGCGATCACCCCTCCACTTT.

The rearrangement joins TRBV4-2 to TRBJ2-5; 9 bases align to TRBD2. V was pared by 4 bases and J by 5 bases, with 11 bases of the junction left unmatched. This CDR3 contains 16 residues. Germline CDR1 LGHNA, CDR2 YNFKEQ. Here the CDR3 DNA reads TGTGCCAGCAGCCCTTCCCAAGGACTAGCGTCTGAGACCCAGTACTTC. As protein: CASSPSQGLASETQYF.

This chain uses TRBV27 with TRBJ2-7; D gene unclear. This CDR3 region has 11 residues. With 8 bases removed from V and 5 bases from J, the gap between germline ends came to 10 bases. CDR1 is MNHEY and CDR2 is SMNVEV in the germline V gene (reference sequence). The CDR3 DNA sequence: TGTGCCAGCGGCCGCCCCAACGAGCAGTACTTC. Translation gives CASGRPNEQYF.

The V and J genes are TRBV7-2 and TRBJ1-4; D remains unclear. V lost 1 base and J 10 bases, leaving 13 bases between the germline ends. The length of the CDR3 is 14 residues. Germline CDR1 SGHTA, CDR2 FQGNSA. Here the CDR3 DNA reads TGTGCCAGCAGCTTAGAGGAGTCTCCCGGAAAACTGTTTTTT. Its protein product is CASSLEESPGKLFF. The full variable domain, with the rest looked up from reference TRBV7-2 and TRBJ1-4, is GAGVSQSPSNKVTEKGKDVELRCDPISGHTALYWYRQSLGQGLEFLIYFQGNSAPDKSGLPSDRFSAERTGGSVSTLTIQRTQQEDSAVYLCASSLEESPGKLFFGSGTQLSVL.

This clone was seen only a few times. This chain links TRBV29-1 with TRBJ1-2; 10 bases align to TRBD1. The CDR3 length is 13 residues. The V segment lost 5 bases and the J segment 4 bases; nucleotides outside the gene matches: 4. Germline CDR1 and CDR2: SQVTM and ANQGSEA. Written as DNA, the CDR3 is TGCAGCGTTCCGGGACAGGGGAGCTATGGCTACACCTTC. This encodes CSVPGQGSYGYTF.

This clone was seen a single time. The chain has TRBV7-4 and TRBJ2-7, with D maybe TRBD2 (6 bases). Trimming removed 0 bases from V and 1 base from J, with 16 bases in between. The CDR3 runs to 17 residues. CDR1 SGHVT and CDR2 SQSDAQ come from the germline V gene. Written as DNA, the CDR3 is TGTGCCAGCAGCTTAGCTGAGGCGGGACGGGCATCCTACGAGCAGTACTTC. Translated: CASSLAEAGRASYEQYF.